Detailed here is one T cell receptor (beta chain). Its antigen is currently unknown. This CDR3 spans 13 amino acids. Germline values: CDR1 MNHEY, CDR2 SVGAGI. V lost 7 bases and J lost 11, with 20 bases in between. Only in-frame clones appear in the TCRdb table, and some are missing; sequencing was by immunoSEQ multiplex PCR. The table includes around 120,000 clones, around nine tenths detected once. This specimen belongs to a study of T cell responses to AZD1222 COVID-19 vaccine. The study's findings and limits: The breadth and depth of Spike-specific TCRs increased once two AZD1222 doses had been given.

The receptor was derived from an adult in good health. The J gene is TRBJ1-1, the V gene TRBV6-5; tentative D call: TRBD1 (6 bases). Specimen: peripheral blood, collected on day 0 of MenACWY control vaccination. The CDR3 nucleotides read TGTGCCAGCACCCAAGGGACACCTTATACGGCTTTCTTT. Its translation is CASTQGTPYTAFF.